This T cell receptor (beta chain) emerged from a study of PD-L1 blockade in urothelial cancer. A remark on this clone: The antigen remains undetermined.

A spike-in of synthetic TCR analog templates was added to each PCR. TCRdb keeps only in-frame clones here, not all; method: immunoSEQ multiplex PCR. The table includes some 97,000 clones, approximately 90% detected once. CDR3 length: 18 amino acids. Trimming removed 3 bases at V and 4 bases at J, with 21 bases between. Looked up from germline, CDR1 is LNHDA and CDR2 is SQIVND (reference sequence). Findings and limits, study-wide: Pretreatment clonality of the blood TCR repertoire below the median was predictive of superior survival.

This clonotype was obtained from a woman of 80 years or more with urothelial cancer. The chain couples TRBV19 to TRBJ2-2; possibly TRBD2 for D (6 bases). Sequenced material: PBMCs, taken around atezolizumab (anti-PD-L1) treatment. The CDR3 bases are TGTGCCAGTAGTATGCGGGGCCCCGAAACCACTCTCACCGGGGAGCTGTTTTTT. Translation: CASSMRGPETTLTGELFF.